Listed below are T cell receptor beta chains from one sample, sequenced in a study of blood T cell repertoires in COVID-19. Data came from immunoSEQ multiplex PCR; TCRdb stores just in-frame clones and leaves some out. This table has around 80,000 clones, 75% to 85% appearing once. The sample taken for sequencing was peripheral blood. These receptors all stem from a man aged 50-59 years with COVID-19, enrolled during active disease. CDR3s include the opening cysteine and the closing phenylalanine or tryptophan. A D gene is named only where the DNA matches it firmly. Clone sizes are given selectively: once, few, many, or a class where the clone is expanded.

>TRBD1|-|TRBV28|TRBJ1-5
TGTGCCAGCACCAAGACAGGGGTTGCCAATCAGCCCCAGCATTTT
CASTKTGVANQPQHF
>-|-|TRBV7-9|TRBJ1-4
TGTGCCAGCAGCCCTCATCTCGGGGGGCAATATGAAAAACTGTTTTTT
CASSPHLGGQYEKLFF
>TRBD2|-|TRBV5-1|TRBJ2-1
TGCGCCAGCAGCTTTATGCTAGCGGGAGTCTCCTACAATGAGCAGTTCTTC
CASSFMLAGVSYNEQFF
>-|-|TRBV29-1|TRBJ2-7
TGCAGCGTGTATGTGACAGGATCCTACGAGCAGTACTTC
CSVYVTGSYEQYF
>TRBD1|-|TRBV10-1|TRBJ2-1
TGCGCCAGCAGCGGGGACAGGGGGTCGAACAATGAGCAGTTCTTC
CASSGDRGSNNEQFF
>TRBD1|-|TRBV28|TRBJ1-6
TGTGCCAGCAGTTTTCCGGGACAGGGGGCTTCACCCCTCCACTTT
CASSFPGQGASPLHF
>TRBD1|-|TRBV29-1|TRBJ1-1
TGCAGCGCCATACAGGGGATGCGGACTGAAGCTTTCTTT
CSAIQGMRTEAFF
>TRBD2|-|TRBV4-3|TRBJ2-2
TGCGCCAGCAGCCATAGTGCGGGAGTTCGGACCGGGGAGCTGTTTTTT
CASSHSAGVRTGELFF
>-|-|TRBV19|TRBJ1-5
TGTGCCAGTAGTATAGAGGGGGGACGGCCAAATCAGCCCCAGCATTTT
CASSIEGGRPNQPQHF
>TRBD1|-|TRBV13|TRBJ1-2
TGTGCCAGCAGCTCCTGGACAGGGAAGGTGGGCTATGGCTACACCTTC
CASSSWTGKVGYGYTF
>-|-|TRBV6-4|TRBJ1-1
TGTGCCAGCAGTGGTCAGGGGAAGGGTGAAGCTTTCTTT
CASSGQGKGEAFF
>-|-|TRBV2|TRBJ1-2
TGTGCCAGCAGCGGGGACATTAACTATGGCTACACCTTC
CASSGDINYGYTF
>TRBD1|-|TRBV3-1/TRBV3-2|TRBJ1-5
TGTGCCAGCAGTCCCGGGACAGGGAATCAGCCCCAGCATTTT
CASSPGTGNQPQHF
>TRBD1|-|TRBV7-9|TRBJ2-7
TGTGCCAGCAGCAACCCGGGACAGATGTACGAGCAGTACTTC
CASSNPGQMYEQYF
>-|medium-sized|TRBV5-1|TRBJ2-7
TGCGCCAGCAGCGAGTCGGGAGGACAGGGTGGGTGGAGCTCCTACGAGCAGTACTTC
CASSESGGQGGWSSYEQYF
>TRBD2|-|TRBV7-7|TRBJ2-1
TGTGCTAGCAGCTTATCTACGACTAGCGGGACCCACAATGAGCAGTTCTTC
CASSLSTTSGTHNEQFF
>TRBD1|-|TRBV20-1|TRBJ1-1
TGCAGTGCTAGTGGGACAGCGAACACTGAAGCTTTCTTT
CSASGTANTEAFF
>TRBD2|-|TRBV5-1|TRBJ2-5
TGCGCCAGCAGTTCGGGACTAGCGTTTCCTGAGACCCAGTACTTC
CASSSGLAFPETQYF
>-|-|TRBV28|TRBJ1-4
TGTGCCAGCACCCTCTCCCCCTCCCGGGAAAAACTGTTTTTT
CASTLSPSREKLFF
>-|-|TRBV7-2|TRBJ2-1
TGTGCCAGCAGCCGCTACGTCGGCAATGAGCAGTTCTTC
CASSRYVGNEQFF
>-|-|TRBV28|TRBJ1-6
TGTGCCAGCAGACTAGAGGGTACCCGTTCACCCCTCCACTTT
CASRLEGTRSPLHF
>-|-|TRBV6-2/TRBV6-3|TRBJ2-1
TGTGCCAGCAGCGACACCTTCAATGAGCAGTTCTTC
CASSDTFNEQFF